One T cell receptor beta chain is described in this entry. Antigen: not known. With 2 bases removed from V and 6 bases from J, the gap between germline ends came to 13 bases. Germline V gene data show CDR1 as LGHNA and CDR2 as YSLEER. The length of the CDR3 is 15 residues. Both 60 Vbeta primers and 13 Jbeta primers went into the PCR. Using immunoSEQ multiplex PCR, the repertoire was profiled, and TCRdb retains in-frame clones only, with some absent. Of about 130,000 clones in the sample, roughly three quarters were seen once. The entry originates in a study of cytomegalovirus exposure and HLA in healthy donors. Study overall: Findings of an earlier analysis included 117 million unique TCR beta sequences from some 180 million T cells. Unique TCRs numbering around 85 million, obtained from HLA-typed donors, made up an early data release.

Study-level findings and limits: Some V segments, TRBV6-2 and TRBV6-3 among them, were indistinguishable and were therefore excluded.

The chain employs TRBV4-3 and TRBJ2-2; the D is unclear. This TCR was sampled from a man younger than 40 in good health and CMV-seropositive. Sample: PBMCs. Written as DNA, the CDR3 is TGCGCCAGCAGCCAAAGTGTTACTTTTGCCGGGGAGCTGTTTTTT. Its translation is CASSQSVTFAGELFF.